This TCR beta chain was documented in a study of PD-1 blockade in mismatch repair-deficient tumors. Clones were read by immunoSEQ multiplex PCR, and TCRdb kept only the in-frame ones, dropping some. Of 120,000 or so clones in the sample, about nine tenths are singletons; the top ten hold 12%. The germline gives CDR1 SGHAT, CDR2 FQNNGV. CDR3 size: 14 residues. The V and J ends lost 6 bases and 4 bases respectively, with 16 bases between them. In its sample, this clone was seen a few times. The material was peripheral blood, obtained approximately 72 weeks after starting pembrolizumab. This clonotype was obtained from an adult with mismatch repair-deficient cancer. J is TRBJ2-7 and V is TRBV11-2; no firm D call. CDR3: CASRATESPYEQYF. The CDR3 DNA follows: TGTGCCAGCAGGGCCACGGAATCCCCGTACGAGCAGTACTTC.